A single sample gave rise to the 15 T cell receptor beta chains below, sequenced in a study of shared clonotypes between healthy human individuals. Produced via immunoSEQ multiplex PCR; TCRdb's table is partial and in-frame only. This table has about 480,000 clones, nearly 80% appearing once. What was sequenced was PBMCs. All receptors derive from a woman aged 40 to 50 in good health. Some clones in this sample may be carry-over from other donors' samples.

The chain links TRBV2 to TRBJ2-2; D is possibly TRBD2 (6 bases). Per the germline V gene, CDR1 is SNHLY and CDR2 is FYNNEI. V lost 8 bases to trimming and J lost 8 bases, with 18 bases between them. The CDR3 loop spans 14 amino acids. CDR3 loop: CASRGLTRGGELFF. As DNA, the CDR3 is TGTGCCAGCCGGGGACTTACCCGGGGGGGGGAGCTGTTTTTT. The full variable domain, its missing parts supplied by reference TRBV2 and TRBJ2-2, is EPEVTQTPSHQVTQMGQEVILRCVPISNHLYFYWYRQILGQKVEFLVSFYNNEISEKSEIFDDQFSVERPDGSNFTLKIRSTKLEDSAMYFCASRGLTRGGELFFGEGSRLTVL.

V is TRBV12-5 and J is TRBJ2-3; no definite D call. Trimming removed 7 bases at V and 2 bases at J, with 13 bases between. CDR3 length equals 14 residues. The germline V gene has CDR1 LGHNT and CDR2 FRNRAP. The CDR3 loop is CASALSRITDTQYF. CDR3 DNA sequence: TGTGCTAGTGCCCTCAGCCGGATCACAGATACGCAGTATTTT.

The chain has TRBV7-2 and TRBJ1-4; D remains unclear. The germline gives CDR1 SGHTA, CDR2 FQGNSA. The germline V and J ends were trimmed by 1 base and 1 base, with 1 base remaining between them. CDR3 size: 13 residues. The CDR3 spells CASSLVTNEKLFF. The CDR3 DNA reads TGTGCCAGCAGCTTAGTAACTAATGAAAAACTGTTTTTT. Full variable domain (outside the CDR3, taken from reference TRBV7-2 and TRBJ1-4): GAGVSQSPSNKVTEKGKDVELRCDPISGHTALYWYRQSLGQGLEFLIYFQGNSAPDKSGLPSDRFSAERTGGSVSTLTIQRTQQEDSAVYLCASSLVTNEKLFFGSGTQLSVL.

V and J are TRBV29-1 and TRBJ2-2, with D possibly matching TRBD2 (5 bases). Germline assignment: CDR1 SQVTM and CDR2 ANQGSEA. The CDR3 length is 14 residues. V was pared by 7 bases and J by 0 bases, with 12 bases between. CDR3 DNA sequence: TGCAGCGCGGAGGTTTCCGCGAACACCGGGGAGCTGTTTTTT. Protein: CSAEVSANTGELFF.

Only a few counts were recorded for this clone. CDR3 nucleotide sequence: TGTGCCAGTAGCTCTTGGGACGGTTCCTACGAGCAGTACTTC. It encodes CASSSWDGSYEQYF. The chain combines TRBV19 with TRBJ2-7; D might be TRBD1 or TRBD2, each matching 5 bases. There are 14 residues in the CDR3. V shed 6 bases and J shed 1 base, with 13 bases lying between them. Germline assignment: CDR1 LNHDA and CDR2 SQIVND (reference sequence).

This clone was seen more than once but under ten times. This chain's CDR3 is CASSLQTGLTEAFF. CDR3 DNA: TGTGCCAGCAGCCTACAGACAGGGCTAACTGAAGCTTTCTTT. J is TRBJ1-1 and V is TRBV7-9, with TRBD1 identical over 7 bases. The germline gives CDR1 SEHNR, CDR2 FQNEAQ (reference sequence). CDR3 length: 14 amino acids. The ends lost 5 bases at V and 5 bases at J; junction bases unmatched: 8.

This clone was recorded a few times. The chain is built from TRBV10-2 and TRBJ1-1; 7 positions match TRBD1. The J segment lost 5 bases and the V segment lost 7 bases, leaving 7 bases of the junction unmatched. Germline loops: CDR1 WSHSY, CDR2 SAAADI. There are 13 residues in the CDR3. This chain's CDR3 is CASIGQVETEAFF. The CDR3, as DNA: TGCGCCAGCATCGGACAGGTGGAAACTGAAGCTTTCTTT.

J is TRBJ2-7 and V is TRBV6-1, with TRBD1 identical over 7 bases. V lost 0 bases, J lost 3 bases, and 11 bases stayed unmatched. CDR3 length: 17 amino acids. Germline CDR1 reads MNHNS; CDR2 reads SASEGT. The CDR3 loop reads CASSEAPRQGPLYEQYF. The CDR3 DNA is TGTGCCAGCAGTGAAGCACCGAGACAGGGCCCGCTCTACGAGCAGTACTTC.

The CDR3 DNA follows: TGTGCCAGCAGTGAAGTGGGACAGAGCAAGGCTTTCTTT. Its protein product is CASSEVGQSKAFF. The J gene is TRBJ1-1, the V gene TRBV6-1; the match to TRBD1 covers 7 bases. Trimming took 1 base from V and 11 from J; bases not matched to a gene: 7. The germline V gene encodes CDR1 MNHNS and CDR2 SASEGT. The CDR3 consists of 13 residues.

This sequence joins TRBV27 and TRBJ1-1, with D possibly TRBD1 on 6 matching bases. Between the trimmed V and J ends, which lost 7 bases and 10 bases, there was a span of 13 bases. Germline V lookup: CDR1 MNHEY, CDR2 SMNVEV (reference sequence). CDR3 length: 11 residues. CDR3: CASNRAGVAFF. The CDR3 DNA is TGTGCCAGCAACAGGGCGGGGGTAGCTTTCTTT.

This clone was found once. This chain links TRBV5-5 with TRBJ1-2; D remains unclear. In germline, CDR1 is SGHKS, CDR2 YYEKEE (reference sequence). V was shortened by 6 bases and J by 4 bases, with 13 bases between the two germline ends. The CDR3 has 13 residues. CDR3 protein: CASTSRKTYGYTF. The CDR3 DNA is TGTGCCAGCACCTCGCGAAAGACCTATGGCTACACCTTC.

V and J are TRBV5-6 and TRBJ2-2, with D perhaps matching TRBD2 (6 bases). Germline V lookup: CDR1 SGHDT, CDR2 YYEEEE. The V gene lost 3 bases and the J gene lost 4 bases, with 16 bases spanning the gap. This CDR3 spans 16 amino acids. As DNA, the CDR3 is TGTGCCAGCAGCTCCTACGGGAGACGGGGCACCGGGGAGCTGTTTTTT. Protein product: CASSSYGRRGTGELFF. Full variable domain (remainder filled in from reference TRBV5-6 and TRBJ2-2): DAGVTQSPTHLIKTRGQQVTLRCSPKSGHDTVSWYQQALGQGPQFIFQYYEEEERQRGNFPDRFSGHQFPNYSSELNVNALLLGDSALYLCASSSYGRRGTGELFFGEGSRLTVL.

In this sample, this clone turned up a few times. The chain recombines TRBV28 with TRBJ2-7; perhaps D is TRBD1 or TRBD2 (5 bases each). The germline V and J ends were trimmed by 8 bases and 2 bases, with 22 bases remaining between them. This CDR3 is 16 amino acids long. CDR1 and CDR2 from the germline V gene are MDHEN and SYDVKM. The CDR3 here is CASSPEGDRRAYEQYF. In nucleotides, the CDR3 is TGTGCCAGCTCTCCTGAGGGCGACAGAAGAGCCTACGAGCAGTACTTC.

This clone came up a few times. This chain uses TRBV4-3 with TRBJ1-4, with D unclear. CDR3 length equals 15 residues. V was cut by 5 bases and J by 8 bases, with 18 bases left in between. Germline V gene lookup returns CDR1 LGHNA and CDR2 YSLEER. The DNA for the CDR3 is TGCGCCAGCAGCATTCAATTTGGAGGGTTAGAAAAACTGTTTTTT. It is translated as CASSIQFGGLEKLFF.

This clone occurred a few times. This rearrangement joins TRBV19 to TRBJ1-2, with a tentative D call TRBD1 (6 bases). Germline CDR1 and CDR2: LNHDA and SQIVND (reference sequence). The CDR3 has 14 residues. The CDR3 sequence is CASSRDTRNYGYTF. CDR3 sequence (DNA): TGTGCATCCAGCCGGGACACACGGAACTATGGCTACACCTTC.